The clone carrying this T cell receptor (beta chain) was counted only a few times. The sample originates from a study of blood T cell repertoires in COVID-19. Study-wide background: Acute and convalescent COVID-19 samples came from the United States, Italy and Spain. In each case, the material was cDNA or gDNA derived from T cells, B-cell-depleted T cells, or PBMCs.

CDR3 length: 16 amino acids. The V segment lost 2 bases and the J segment 9 bases; nucleotides outside the gene matches: 11. From germline, CDR1 is SGHDN and CDR2 FVKESK. Per the study methods: Nucleated cell counts were estimated from reference gene primer amplification. TCRdb's table, derived via immunoSEQ multiplex PCR, lists solely in-frame clones and lacks some. V and J calls plus clone size are reproduced from that table; the DNA served to infer D and trimming. Found here are 55,000 to 65,000 clones, 70% to 85% of them singletons; the top ten hold roughly 3%. This TCR was recovered from a man in his sixties with acute or convalescent COVID-19. Sequencing was performed on peripheral blood. The rearrangement uses TRBV14 and TRBJ2-1; 9 positions agree with TRBD2. DNA of the CDR3: TGTGCCAGCAGCCAACCTAGCGGGAAAGGGAAGATTGAGCAGTTCTTC. Residues: CASSQPSGKGKIEQFF.